This T cell receptor beta chain was documented in a study of cytomegalovirus exposure and HLA in healthy donors. This clone was seen more than once but under ten times. PCR employed 60 Vbeta and 13 Jbeta primers. Measured with immunoSEQ multiplex PCR; TCRdb has only the in-frame clones, and not every one. There are under 200,000 clones in the sample; 82% occur only once, and approximately 0.51% lies in the top ten. The V gene's germline CDR1 is MNHEY and CDR2 SMNVEV (reference sequence). The CDR3 totals 17 residues. V dropped 5 bases and J dropped 2; count of bases not matched to a gene: 12. The sample taken for sequencing was PBMCs. The clonotype was recovered from a woman aged 45-59 years in good health and CMV-seronegative. The genes are TRBV27 and TRBJ2-1, with TRBD1 matching over 7 bases. The DNA of the CDR3 is TGTGCCAGCAGTAACAGCCGGGACAGCTTTGCCTACAATGAGCAGTTCTTC. Its protein product is CASSNSRDSFAYNEQFF.